In this sample, the clone carrying this T cell receptor (beta chain) turned up once. What it recognizes is unknown. This sample stems from a study of cytomegalovirus exposure and HLA in healthy donors. Healthy people donating bone marrow made up the donors. Donors sampled were nominally healthy, though unrecorded immune exposures were likely. Trimming cost V 1 base and J 7 bases; bases outside gene matches: 15. The CDR3 has 18 residues. Germline V gene data show CDR1 as SGHDT and CDR2 as YYEEEE. Whole-study findings and limits: 150 to 200 TCR beta chains were listed as cytomegalovirus-associated.

The PCR used 60 Vbeta and 13 Jbeta primers. Profiled with immunoSEQ multiplex PCR; TCRdb holds only in-frame clones, not every one. The sample shows about 200,000 clones, 86% of them seen only once. This TCR was recovered from a woman between 25 and 40 years old in good health and CMV-seronegative. The chain carries TRBV5-6 and TRBJ2-1, with 9 bases matching TRBD2. Sample: PBMCs. The CDR3 region is CASSLNSGSRWEGNEQFF. In DNA, the CDR3 is TGTGCCAGCAGCTTGAATAGCGGGAGTCGCTGGGAGGGGAATGAGCAGTTCTTC.